The sequence of this TCR beta chain was determined in a study of blood T cell repertoires in COVID-19. Whole-study context: The origin of the acute and convalescent COVID-19 samples was the United States, Italy and Spain. PBMCs, B-cell-depleted T cells, or T cells were the source of the cDNA or gDNA that made up the material.

How the authors handled the data: Researchers report that nucleated cell counts were estimated from reference gene primer amplification. Clones were sequenced by immunoSEQ multiplex PCR, and TCRdb holds only the in-frame ones, with some missing. Clone size and the V and J calls come from that table; the DNA yielded D and trimming. The sample holds more than 100,000 clones, 84% seen once. The CDR3 loop spans 15 amino acids. Germline V CDR1 and CDR2: MGHRA, YSYEKL. Deletions cut 0 bases from V and 3 bases from J, with 8 bases between. This chain connects TRBV4-1 to TRBJ2-2; D is perhaps TRBD2 (5 bases). The sequence was collected from a human donor in a cohort sampled during active or convalescent COVID-19. Sequencing was carried out using peripheral blood. CDR3 DNA sequence: TGCGCCAGCAGCCAAGAATCCGGGGACACCGGGGAGCTGTTTTTT. Translating it yields CASSQESGDTGELFF.